This T cell receptor beta chain appears in the sequencing data of a study of post-analysis software for immune sequencing data. Study conclusions and caveats: A significant reduction in normalized Chao1 diversity was observed in multiple sclerosis patients versus controls. Patients had higher frequencies than controls of roughly five TRBV segments, including TRBV5-6, TRBV5-1 and TRBV20-1.

Unique-molecular-identifier-tagged TCR beta cDNA libraries were used. Each CDR3 protein gets one entry after TCRdb re-called the PCR reads with MiXCR. The data hold 400,000 to 500,000 distinct CDR3 sequences, with less than 40% observed a single time. Comment on this clonotype: Its antigen remains unidentified.

The ends were cut back, 3 bases at V and 4 bases at J, with 14 bases in the middle. The CDR3 runs to 14 residues. The germline CDR1 and CDR2 sequences are SGHRS and YFSETQ. The chain uses TRBV5-1 and TRBJ2-7; D is possibly TRBD1 or TRBD2 (5 bases each). The sequencing sample was made of blood. This sequence originates from a girl aged 2-10 years with multiple sclerosis. The CDR3 DNA reads TGCGCCAGCAGCTACGCCGGGACCAGTTACGAGCAGTACTTC. Translating it yields CASSYAGTSYEQYF.